The clone carrying this TCR beta chain was counted a single time. In the source study's methods: Reference gene primer amplification yielded estimated nucleated cell counts. The data were produced by immunoSEQ multiplex PCR, yet TCRdb's version contains in-frame clones alone and is incomplete. V and J calls and clone size follow that table, whereas D and trimming were derived from the DNA. Of some 330,000 clones listed, roughly 86% are singletons. The study drew participants aged roughly 18 to 95 years from approximately 25 US areas. The data stem from a study of blood T cell repertoires in COVID-19. Turning to the study itself: Symptom resolution, clearance, or two negative PCRs marked donors in Cohort 3 as recovered. Specimens from acute and convalescent COVID-19 originated in the United States, Italy and Spain.

Looked up from germline, CDR1 is SQVTM and CDR2 is ANQGSEA. The length of the CDR3 is 14 residues. V lost 3 bases and J lost 15; bases outside the gene matches: 16. The material sequenced was PBMCs or T cells enriched from blood (not recorded which). The receptor comes from a man aged 40-49 years in a cohort exposed to, infected with or recovered from COVID-19 (not recorded which). The chain employs TRBV29-1 and TRBJ2-3; 9 positions agree with TRBD1. The CDR3 is CSVEDHYRGRGGYF. The CDR3 DNA sequence: TGCAGCGTTGAGGATCACTACAGGGGGCGCGGTGGTTATTTT.